Below, one TCR beta chain is given with its context. The sample originates from a study of blood T cells in healthy people across ages. V was pared by 10 bases and J by 5 bases, with 15 bases of the junction left unmatched. The CDR3 extends over 15 amino acids. The authors ran a second PCR of roughly 6 to 12 cycles using a sample-barcoded 5' primer and a J-beta primer mix. TCRdb used MiXCR to reprocess the 5' RACE reads, holding one entry per CDR3 protein. The sample contains around 1.5 million distinct CDR3 sequences, approximately 32% of which appear only once. The chain combines TRBV12-3 or TRBV12-4 with TRBJ2-5; TRBD1 matches 8 bases. Sequencing was done on a sample of blood. This TCR was sampled from a woman aged 25-40 years in good health. In DNA, the CDR3 is TGTGCCAACAGACCCGGCAGGGGGCTGGGGGAGACCCAGTACTTC. It translates to CANRPGRGLGETQYF.